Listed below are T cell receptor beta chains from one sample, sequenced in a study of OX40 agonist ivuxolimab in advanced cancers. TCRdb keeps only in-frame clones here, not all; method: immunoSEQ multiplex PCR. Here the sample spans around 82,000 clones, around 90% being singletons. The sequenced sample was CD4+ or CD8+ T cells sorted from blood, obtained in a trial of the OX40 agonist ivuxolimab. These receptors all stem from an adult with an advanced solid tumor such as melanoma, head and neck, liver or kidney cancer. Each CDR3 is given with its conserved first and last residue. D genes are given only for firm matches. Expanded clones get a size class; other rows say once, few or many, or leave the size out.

DNA: TGTGCCAGCAGCGTAGCTGCGGGACCCTATACGCAGTATTTT; CDR3: CASSVAAGPYTQYF; J: TRBJ2-3; size: -; V: TRBV9; D: -
DNA: TGCGCCAGCAGCTCCACTAGCGTTCAAGAGACCCAGTACTTC; CDR3: CASSSTSVQETQYF; J: TRBJ2-5; size: -; V: TRBV5-1; D: TRBD2
DNA: TGTGCCAGCAGTTACTCACGCGGACTCCTTACCTACGAGCAGTACTTC; CDR3: CASSYSRGLLTYEQYF; J: TRBJ2-7; size: once; V: TRBV6-5; D: -
DNA: TGCGCCAGCAGCTTGGGACACGGGTCTGGCGAGCAGTACTTC; CDR3: CASSLGHGSGEQYF; J: TRBJ2-7; size: -; V: TRBV5-1; D: -
DNA: TGTGCCAGCAGCCCAAGAGCGGGAGAGGGGGGGGGTGAGCAGTTCTTC; CDR3: CASSPRAGEGGGEQFF; J: TRBJ2-1; size: -; V: TRBV11-3; D: TRBD2
DNA: TGTGCCAGCAGCGCGGGACTAGCCCAAGAGACCCAGTACTTC; CDR3: CASSAGLAQETQYF; J: TRBJ2-5; size: -; V: TRBV7-9; D: TRBD2
DNA: TGTGCCAGCACCGAGGGACTAGCGGGAGGGCCCGGGGATGAGCAGTACTTC; CDR3: CASTEGLAGGPGDEQYF; J: TRBJ2-7; size: -; V: TRBV7-9; D: TRBD2
DNA: TGTGCCGGGGGGGGTGGAGGCGGTGAGACCCAGTACTTC; CDR3: CAGGGGGGETQYF; J: TRBJ2-5; size: -; V: TRBV5-4; D: TRBD2
DNA: TGCGCCAGCTGGGGGGGCAGGGAGAACTATGGCTACACCTTC; CDR3: CASWGGRENYGYTF; J: TRBJ1-2; size: -; V: TRBV10-2; D: -
DNA: TGTGCCAGTAGTCCAAGGCCCGGGGCGCCCACAGATACGCAGTATTTT; CDR3: CASSPRPGAPTDTQYF; J: TRBJ2-3; size: -; V: TRBV19; D: -
DNA: TGCGCCAGCAGCTTGGGGGGCGCCAGCTCCTACAATGAGCAGTTCTTC; CDR3: CASSLGGASSYNEQFF; J: TRBJ2-1; size: -; V: TRBV5-1; D: -
DNA: TGCGCCAGCAGCTGGCTACAATACAATGAGCAGTTCTTC; CDR3: CASSWLQYNEQFF; J: TRBJ2-1; size: -; V: TRBV5-1; D: -
DNA: TGTGCCAGCAGCTTTAACCTGAACACTGAAGCTTTCTTT; CDR3: CASSFNLNTEAFF; J: TRBJ1-1; size: -; V: TRBV7-3; D: -
DNA: TGTGCCAGCCGCCCACTAGCGGGGACCCAAGAGACCCAGTACTTC; CDR3: CASRPLAGTQETQYF; J: TRBJ2-5; size: few; V: TRBV4-2; D: TRBD2
DNA: TGCGCCAGCAGGCGATCCGGGACAGCTTACAATGAGCAGTTCTTC; CDR3: CASRRSGTAYNEQFF; J: TRBJ2-1; size: -; V: TRBV4-1; D: TRBD1
DNA: TGTGCCAGCAGCTTCTACCCGGGACTAGGCTACGAGCAGTACTTC; CDR3: CASSFYPGLGYEQYF; J: TRBJ2-7; size: -; V: TRBV7-2; D: TRBD2